These 26 T cell receptor beta chains were all obtained from the same sample, sequenced in a study of vaccination and CD4 T cells after COVID-19. No antigen is known for these receptors. Treatment given: roughly 11-day PBMC culture with coronavirus spike peptide pools or control peptides (ViraFEST assay). Before the COVID-19 pandemic (2011-2018), CD4+ T cells were obtained from the unexposed donor. The Oncomine TCR Beta short-read assay generated sequence data from the DNA of cultured CD4+ T cells. The source of extracted genomic DNA was cultured CD4+ T cells. TCRdb independently ran MiXCR on the PCR reads; one entry per CDR3 protein. The sample yields about 9,100 distinct CDR3 sequences, about 43% seen once. Input material: CD4+ T cells from blood, cultured in vitro. These receptor sequences come from a human donor in good health.

V and J are TRBV19 and TRBJ1-5, with TRBD1 matching 7 bases. The CDR3 spans 15 residues. CDR1 is LNHDA and CDR2 is SQIVND in the germline V gene (reference sequence). J gave up 4 bases and V 1 base, and 4 bases lay outside the gene matches. CDR3 sequence (DNA): TGTGCCAGTAGTATAGGACAGGGACGGAATCAGCCCCAGCATTTT. Translation: CASSIGQGRNQPQHF.

V is TRBV11-2 and J is TRBJ1-1; a weak D match, TRBD1 (5 bases). V shed 1 base and J shed 0 bases, with 12 bases lying between them. This CDR3 spans 16 amino acids. The germline V gene has CDR1 SGHAT and CDR2 FQNNGV. This CDR3 is CASSLVMGQVNTEAFF. CDR3 DNA: TGTGCCAGCAGCTTAGTAATGGGGCAGGTGAACACTGAAGCTTTCTTT.

This sequence joins TRBV6-4 and TRBJ2-1; 11 positions match TRBD2. Germline values: CDR1 MRHNA, CDR2 SNTAGT. The CDR3 length is 17 residues. The trim removed 1 base at V and 8 bases at J, leaving 10 bases unmatched. The CDR3 here is CASSDWGTSGKKDEQFF. The CDR3 DNA follows: TGTGCCAGCAGTGACTGGGGGACTAGCGGTAAAAAGGATGAGCAGTTCTTC.

The CDR3 DNA sequence: TGTGCCAGCAGCCCCAGGGGTCAGGGCCCCTACGAGCAGTACTTC. It codes for CASSPRGQGPYEQYF. The chain is built from TRBV7-3 and TRBJ2-7, with TRBD1 as a possible D gene (6 bases). Germline lookup yields CDR1 SGHTA and CDR2 FQGTGA. CDR3 length equals 15 residues. V gave up 5 bases and J gave up 2 bases, with 16 bases separating them.

V usage is TRBV7-3 and J usage is TRBJ1-2; TRBD1 agrees at 9 bases. Germline trimming cut 3 bases from V and 8 bases from J; bases unmatched to any gene: 4. This CDR3 is built from 13 residues. Germline V gene sequence: CDR1 SGHTA, CDR2 FQGTGA. As DNA, the CDR3 is TGTGCCAGCAGCTTGGACAGGGGACGCGGCTACACCTTC. Translation gives CASSLDRGRGYTF.

The chain joins TRBV30 to TRBJ2-7; D gene unclear. Trimming stripped 3 bases from V and 2 bases from J, with 8 bases between. Germline assignment: CDR1 GTSNPN and CDR2 SVGIG (reference sequence). The CDR3 covers 12 residues. CDR3 loop: CAWSHATYEQYF. CDR3 DNA sequence: TGTGCCTGGAGCCACGCGACCTACGAGCAGTACTTC.

This clonotype appeared a single time. V is TRBV11-3 and J is TRBJ2-7, with a weak D call TRBD1 (5 bases). The CDR3 runs to 13 residues. V shed 2 bases and J shed 4 bases, with 9 bases lying between them. CDR1 is SGHNT, CDR2 YENEEA, per germline. The CDR3 nucleotides are TGTGCCAGCAGCTTAAAGTCAGGGTACGAGCAGTACTTC. This codes for CASSLKSGYEQYF.

The chain is built from TRBV7-8 and TRBJ2-7; D perhaps matches TRBD1 (6 bases). The CDR3 extends over 14 amino acids. Germline-derived CDR1 and CDR2 are SGHVS and FQNEAQ. The V end lost 5 bases, the J end lost 0 bases, and 11 bases lay between the germline ends. DNA for the CDR3: TGTGCCAGCAGCCCAGGACAGTACTCCTACGAGCAGTACTTC. Translating gives CASSPGQYSYEQYF.

On this clonotype itself: A much larger clone differs by one base, so this may be a read error. The rearrangement uses TRBV24-1 and TRBJ1-5; maybe TRBD1 (5 bases). This CDR3 is 14 amino acids long. CDR1 KGHDR and CDR2 SFDVKD come from the germline V gene. The ends were cut back, 12 bases at V and 2 bases at J, with 16 bases in the middle. The CDR3 region has the DNA TGTGCCTCCCGGGGGGACGGGGGCAATCAGCCCCAGCATTTT. This gives the protein CASRGDGGNQPQHF.

This chain joins TRBV7-2 and TRBJ2-3; the D gene is possibly TRBD2 (6 bases). The CDR3 runs to 14 residues. Germline CDR1 SGHTA, CDR2 FQGNSA. Trimming left V 5 bases short and J 7 bases short, with 16 bases between. CDR3 sequence (DNA): TGTGCCAGCAGCCCGGGACTCTCCGTGCATACGCAGTATTTT. Translated: CASSPGLSVHTQYF.

The genes are TRBV5-1 and TRBJ1-1; the match to TRBD1 covers 7 bases. J was trimmed by 0 bases and V by 4 bases; bases with no gene match: 9. The CDR3 sequence is 16 residues long. Looked up from germline, CDR1 is SGHRS and CDR2 is YFSETQ. For the CDR3, the DNA is TGCGCCAGCAGCCCACCCTCGGGACAGTTGAACACTGAAGCTTTCTTT. It translates to CASSPPSGQLNTEAFF.

The table lists this clonotype with a few counts. V gene TRBV7-6 combines with J gene TRBJ2-7, with 8 bases identical to TRBD2. Per the germline V gene, CDR1 is SGHVS and CDR2 is FNYEAQ. V shed 6 bases and J 1 base; nucleotides not matched to a gene: 2. This CDR3 has 13 amino acids. This CDR3 is CASRGTRSYEQYF. CDR3 sequence (DNA): TGTGCCAGCAGAGGGACTAGGTCCTACGAGCAGTACTTC.

Only one count was recorded for this clonotype. The J gene is TRBJ2-3, the V gene TRBV10-3; the match to TRBD1 covers 9 bases. Germline V lookup: CDR1 ENHRY, CDR2 SYGVKD. V was pared by 10 bases and J by 4 bases, with 9 bases of the junction left unmatched. The CDR3 spans 14 residues. The CDR3 DNA follows: TGTGCCACCACCCGGGACAGGGATGCAGATACGCAGTATTTT. Its translation: CATTRDRDADTQYF.

This sequence joins TRBV7-2 and TRBJ2-5, with D possibly TRBD2 on 6 matching bases. With 3 bases removed from V and 3 bases from J, the gap between germline ends came to 20 bases. Germline V CDR1 and CDR2: SGHTA, FQGNSA. The length of the CDR3 is 17 residues. The CDR3 region has the DNA TGTGCCAGCAGCTTTTTTCTACGGGGGTGGGGCGAAGAGACCCAGTACTTC. Translation: CASSFFLRGWGEETQYF.

This clonotype was observed a few times. The V gene is TRBV19, the J gene TRBJ2-3; 7 positions agree with TRBD2. V shed 7 bases and J 6 bases; nucleotides not matched to a gene: 10. The CDR3 covers 14 residues. Germline CDR1 reads LNHDA; CDR2 reads SQIVND (reference sequence). CDR3 sequence reads: CASMIAGAQDTQYF. Here the CDR3 DNA reads TGTGCCAGTATGATAGCGGGTGCTCAGGATACGCAGTATTTT.

The chain couples TRBV6-5 to TRBJ2-7; D tentatively fits TRBD1 or TRBD2 (5 bases each). The CDR3 consists of 15 residues. Germline loops: CDR1 MNHEY, CDR2 SVGAGI. The V and J ends lost 2 bases and 0 bases respectively, with 11 bases between them. The CDR3 DNA follows: TGTGCCAGCAGTTACCGGGGCGAGGCCTCCTACGAGCAGTACTTC. As protein: CASSYRGEASYEQYF.

This clonotype was picked up one time. The chain is built from TRBV30 and TRBJ2-2; 8 nucleotides agree with TRBD2. V was clipped by 4 bases and J by 0 bases; unmatched bases: 13. Per germline, CDR1 GTSNPN and CDR2 SVGIG (reference sequence). CDR3 length equals 18 residues. The CDR3 spells CAWNSRGRLAPNTGELFF. DNA of the CDR3: TGTGCCTGGAACTCCCGGGGGCGACTAGCGCCGAACACCGGGGAGCTGTTTTTT.

The V call is TRBV20-1, the J call TRBJ2-5; TRBD2 aligns across 9 bases. Germline loops: CDR1 DFQATT, CDR2 SNEGSKA (reference sequence). Losses at the gene ends were 7 bases for V and 2 bases for J; bases not matched to a gene: 17. The CDR3 runs 17 residues. The CDR3 sequence is CSVSPAGGGSGQETQYF. The CDR3 DNA is TGCAGTGTTAGCCCAGCGGGAGGTGGTAGCGGGCAAGAGACCCAGTACTTC.

The CDR3 is CATFSSGSSYEQYF. CDR3 bases: TGTGCCACCTTTTCTAGCGGATCCTCCTACGAGCAGTACTTC. The genes are TRBV10-3 and TRBJ2-7; 7 bases align to TRBD2. The CDR3 totals 14 residues. After removal of 10 bases from V and 0 bases from J, the junction contained 9 bases not matched to a gene. Germline V lookup: CDR1 ENHRY, CDR2 SYGVKD.

This clonotype occurred a few times. The chain uses TRBV10-2 and TRBJ1-1, with D possibly TRBD1 on 6 matching bases. Trimming stripped 7 bases from V and 1 base from J, with 10 bases between. The CDR3 consists of 13 residues. Per the germline V gene, CDR1 is WSHSY and CDR2 is SAAADI. In nucleotides, the CDR3 is TGCGCCAGCACACTGGGGGCGAACACTGAAGCTTTCTTT. Residues: CASTLGANTEAFF.

This chain joins TRBV7-9 and TRBJ2-7; D unclear. CDR1 and CDR2 from the germline V gene are SEHNR and FQNEAQ (reference sequence). V was pared by 2 bases and J by 7 bases, with 12 bases between. The CDR3 consists of 13 residues. The CDR3 DNA follows: TGTGCCAGCAGCTTATCTCCAGTCGGGGAGCAGTACTTC. Translating it yields CASSLSPVGEQYF.

V and J are TRBV20-1 and TRBJ1-5; maybe TRBD1 (5 bases). Trimming removed 5 bases at V and 0 bases at J, with 17 bases between. The CDR3 is 16 residues long. In germline, CDR1 is DFQATT, CDR2 SNEGSKA (reference sequence). CDR3 sequence: CSAYTRADYSNQPQHF. As DNA, the CDR3 is TGCAGTGCTTATACCAGGGCGGACTATAGCAATCAGCCCCAGCATTTT.

This clonotype was observed a handful of times. The chain combines TRBV6-5 with TRBJ2-7; TRBD1 aligns across 8 bases. Germline CDR1 MNHEY, CDR2 SVGAGI. This CDR3 comprises 14 residues. V trimming: 4 bases; J trimming: 5 bases; junction bases outside the gene matches: 7. The CDR3 here is CASSSSGGTNEQYF. The DNA of the CDR3 is TGTGCCAGCAGTTCCTCAGGGGGCACAAACGAGCAGTACTTC.

This clonotype was picked up a small number of times. The J gene is TRBJ1-1, the V gene TRBV19, with D possibly matching TRBD1 (5 bases). Trimming took 5 bases from V and 5 from J, leaving 12 bases between them. CDR3 length: 13 amino acids. The V gene's germline CDR1 is LNHDA and CDR2 SQIVND (reference sequence). The CDR3 DNA reads TGTGCCAGTAGTCCCTGGGGGGAGACTGAAGCTTTCTTT. Encoded protein: CASSPWGETEAFF.

The rearrangement joins TRBV7-3 to TRBJ2-2; TRBD1 agrees at 9 bases. V lost 6 bases and J lost 4; bases outside the gene matches: 6. Germline-derived CDR1 and CDR2 are SGHTA and FQGTGA. The CDR3 spans 15 residues. This CDR3 reads CASSSTTGGTGELFF. In DNA form, the CDR3 reads TGTGCCAGCAGTTCGACGACAGGGGGCACCGGGGAGCTGTTTTTT.

The chain employs TRBV6-1 and TRBJ2-3, with D unresolved. V lost 8 bases to trimming and J lost 6 bases, with 9 bases between them. The CDR3 totals 11 residues. From germline, CDR1 is MNHNS and CDR2 SASEGT. The CDR3 DNA sequence: TGTGCCAGCGGCCGTAAGGATACGCAGTATTTT. This translates into CASGRKDTQYF.